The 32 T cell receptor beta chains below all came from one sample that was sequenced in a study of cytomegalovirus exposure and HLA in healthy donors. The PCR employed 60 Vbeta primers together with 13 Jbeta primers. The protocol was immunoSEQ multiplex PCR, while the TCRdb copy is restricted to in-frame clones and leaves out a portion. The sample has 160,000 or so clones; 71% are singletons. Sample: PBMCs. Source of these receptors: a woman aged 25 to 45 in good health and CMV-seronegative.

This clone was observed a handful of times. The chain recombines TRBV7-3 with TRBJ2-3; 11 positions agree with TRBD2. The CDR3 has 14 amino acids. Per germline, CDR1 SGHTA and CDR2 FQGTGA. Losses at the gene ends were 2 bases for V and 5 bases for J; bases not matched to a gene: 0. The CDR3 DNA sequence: TGTGCCAGCAGCTTAGGGACTAGCGGAGATACGCAGTATTTT. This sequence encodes CASSLGTSGDTQYF.

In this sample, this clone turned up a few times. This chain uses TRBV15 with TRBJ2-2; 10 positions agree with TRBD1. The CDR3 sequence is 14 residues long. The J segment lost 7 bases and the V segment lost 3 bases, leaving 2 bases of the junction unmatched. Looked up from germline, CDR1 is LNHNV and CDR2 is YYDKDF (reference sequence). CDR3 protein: CATSRTGGLGELFF. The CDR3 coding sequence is TGTGCCACCAGCAGGACAGGGGGCCTCGGGGAGCTGTTTTTT.

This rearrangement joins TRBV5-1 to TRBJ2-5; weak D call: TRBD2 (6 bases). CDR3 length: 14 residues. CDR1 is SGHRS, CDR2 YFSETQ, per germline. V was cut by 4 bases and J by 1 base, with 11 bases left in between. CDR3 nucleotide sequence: TGCGCCAGCAGCAATAGGGGAGGCCAAGAGACCCAGTACTTC. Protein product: CASSNRGGQETQYF.

The CDR3 DNA reads TGTGCCAGCAGCTTATCGGGACTAGCGGGGGGGGGCTCCTACAATGAGCAGTTCTTC. Its protein is CASSLSGLAGGGSYNEQFF. The rearrangement uses TRBV7-9 and TRBJ2-1; 16 positions match TRBD2. The germline gives CDR1 SEHNR, CDR2 FQNEAQ (reference sequence). The CDR3 is made up of 19 amino acids. With V trimmed by 2 bases and J by 0 bases, 4 bases remained unmatched.

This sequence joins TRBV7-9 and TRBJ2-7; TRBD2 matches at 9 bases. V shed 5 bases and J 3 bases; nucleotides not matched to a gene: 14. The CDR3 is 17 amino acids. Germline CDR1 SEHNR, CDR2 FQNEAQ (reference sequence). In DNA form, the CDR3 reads TGTGCCAGCAGCATCTATCCCCCGGCGGGAGGGAGCTACGAGCAGTACTTC. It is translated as CASSIYPPAGGSYEQYF.

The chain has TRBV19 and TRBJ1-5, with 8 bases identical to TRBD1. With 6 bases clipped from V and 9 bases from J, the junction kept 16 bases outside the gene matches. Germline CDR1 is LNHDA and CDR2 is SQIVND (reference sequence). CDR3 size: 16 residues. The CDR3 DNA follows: TGTGCCAGTAGCCCCGACAGGGGTGGTTTCGGGAGGCCCCAGCATTTT. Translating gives CASSPDRGGFGRPQHF. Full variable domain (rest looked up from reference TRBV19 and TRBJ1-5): DGGITQSPKYLFRKEGQNVTLSCEQNLNHDAMYWYRQDPGQGLRLIYYSQIVNDFQKGDIAEGYSVSREKKESFPLTVTSAQKNPTAFYLCASSPDRGGFGRPQHFGDGTRLSIL.

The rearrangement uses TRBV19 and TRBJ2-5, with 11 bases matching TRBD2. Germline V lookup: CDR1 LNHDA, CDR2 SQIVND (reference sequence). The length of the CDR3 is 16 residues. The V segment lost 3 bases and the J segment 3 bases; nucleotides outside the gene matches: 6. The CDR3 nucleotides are TGTGCCAGTAGTATGACCGGGACTAGCGGAAAAGAGACCCAGTACTTC. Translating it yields CASSMTGTSGKETQYF.

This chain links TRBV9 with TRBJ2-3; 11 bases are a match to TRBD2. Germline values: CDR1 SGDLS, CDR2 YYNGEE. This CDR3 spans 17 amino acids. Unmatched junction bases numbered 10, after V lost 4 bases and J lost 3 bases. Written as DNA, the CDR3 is TGTGCCAGCAGCCCCCGGATTAGCGGGGGGGCGACAGATACGCAGTATTTT. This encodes CASSPRISGGATDTQYF.

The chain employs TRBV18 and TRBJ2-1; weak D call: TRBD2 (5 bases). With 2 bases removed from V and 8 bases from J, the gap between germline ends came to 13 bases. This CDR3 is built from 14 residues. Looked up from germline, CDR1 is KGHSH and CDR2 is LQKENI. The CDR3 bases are TGTGCCAGCTCACCATTCACTAGGGTCGATGAGCAGTTCTTC. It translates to CASSPFTRVDEQFF.

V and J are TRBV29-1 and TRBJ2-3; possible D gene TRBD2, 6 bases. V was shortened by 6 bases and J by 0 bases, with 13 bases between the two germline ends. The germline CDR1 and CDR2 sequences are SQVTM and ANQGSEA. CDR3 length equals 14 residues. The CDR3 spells CSVGTVSSTDTQYF. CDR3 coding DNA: TGCAGCGTCGGGACTGTGTCTAGCACAGATACGCAGTATTTT.

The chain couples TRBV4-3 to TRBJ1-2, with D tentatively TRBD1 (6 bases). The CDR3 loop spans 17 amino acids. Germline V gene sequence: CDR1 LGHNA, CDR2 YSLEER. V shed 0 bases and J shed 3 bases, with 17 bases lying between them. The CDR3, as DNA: TGCGCCAGCAGCCAAGATCTTTTGGACAGAGAACACTATGGCTACACCTTC. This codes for CASSQDLLDREHYGYTF.

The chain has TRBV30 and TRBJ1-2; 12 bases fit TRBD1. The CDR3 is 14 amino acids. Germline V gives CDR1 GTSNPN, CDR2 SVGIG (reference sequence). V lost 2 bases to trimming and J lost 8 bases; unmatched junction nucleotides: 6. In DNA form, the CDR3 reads TGTGCCTGGAGTCCGGGACAGGGGGCGAGGGGCTACACCTTC. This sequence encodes CAWSPGQGARGYTF.

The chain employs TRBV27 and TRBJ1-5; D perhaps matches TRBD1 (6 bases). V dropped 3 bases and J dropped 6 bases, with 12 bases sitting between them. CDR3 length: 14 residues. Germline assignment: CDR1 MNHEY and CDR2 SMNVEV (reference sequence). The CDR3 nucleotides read TGTGCCAGCAGTTTTTCAGGGGCTGTTCAGCCCCAGCATTTT. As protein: CASSFSGAVQPQHF.

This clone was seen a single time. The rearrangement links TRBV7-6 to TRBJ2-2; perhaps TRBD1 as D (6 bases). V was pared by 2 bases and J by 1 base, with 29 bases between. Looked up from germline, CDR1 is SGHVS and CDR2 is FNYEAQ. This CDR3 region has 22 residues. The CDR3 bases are TGTGCCAGCAGCTTAAAACTTGGTAATAGTTACAGGGAGACCTTGAACACCGGGGAGCTGTTTTTT. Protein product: CASSLKLGNSYRETLNTGELFF.

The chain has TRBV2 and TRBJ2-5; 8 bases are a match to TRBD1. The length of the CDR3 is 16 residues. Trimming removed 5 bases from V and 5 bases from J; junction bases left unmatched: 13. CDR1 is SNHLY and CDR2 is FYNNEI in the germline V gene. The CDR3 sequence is CASSPPGTGVMETQYF. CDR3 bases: TGTGCCAGCAGTCCTCCCGGGACAGGAGTTATGGAGACCCAGTACTTC.

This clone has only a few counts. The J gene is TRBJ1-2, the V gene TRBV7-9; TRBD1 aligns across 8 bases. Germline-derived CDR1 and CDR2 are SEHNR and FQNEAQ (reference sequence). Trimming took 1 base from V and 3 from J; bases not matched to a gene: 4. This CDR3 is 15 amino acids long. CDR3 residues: CASSLVTGGDYGYTF. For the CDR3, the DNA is TGTGCCAGCAGCTTAGTTACAGGGGGGGACTATGGCTACACCTTC.

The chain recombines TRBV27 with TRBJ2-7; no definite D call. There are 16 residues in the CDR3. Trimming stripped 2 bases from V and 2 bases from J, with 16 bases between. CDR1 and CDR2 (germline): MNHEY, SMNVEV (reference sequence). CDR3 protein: CASSLLTRDRAYEQYF. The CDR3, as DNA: TGTGCCAGCAGTTTACTGACCCGCGACCGGGCCTACGAGCAGTACTTC.

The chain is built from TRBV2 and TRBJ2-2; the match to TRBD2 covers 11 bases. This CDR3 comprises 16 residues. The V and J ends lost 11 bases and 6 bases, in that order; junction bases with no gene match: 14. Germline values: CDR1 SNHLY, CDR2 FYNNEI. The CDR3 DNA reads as TGTGCCGTCCAACTAGCGGGAGCCGGGGGGGCCGGGGAGCTGTTTTTT. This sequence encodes CAVQLAGAGGAGELFF.

CDR3: CASSSRTGVTEAFF. The CDR3 DNA is TGTGCCAGCAGTTCCAGGACAGGGGTGACTGAAGCTTTCTTT. This chain links TRBV27 with TRBJ1-1, with 9 bases fitting TRBD1. CDR1 and CDR2 from the germline V gene are MNHEY and SMNVEV (reference sequence). CDR3 length: 14 amino acids. V trimming: 4 bases; J trimming: 5 bases; junction bases outside the gene matches: 5.

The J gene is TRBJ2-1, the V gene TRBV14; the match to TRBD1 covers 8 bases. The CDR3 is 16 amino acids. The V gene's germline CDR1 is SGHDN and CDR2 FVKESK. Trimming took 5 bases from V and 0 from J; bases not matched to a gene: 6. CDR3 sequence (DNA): TGTGCCAGCAGCTACCACAGGGGGAGCTCCTACAATGAGCAGTTCTTC. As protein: CASSYHRGSSYNEQFF. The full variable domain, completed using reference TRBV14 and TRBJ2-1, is EAGVTQFPSHSVIEKGQTVTLRCDPISGHDNLYWYRRVMGKEIKFLLHFVKESKQDESGMPNNRFLAERTGGTYSTLKVQPAELEDSGVYFCASSYHRGSSYNEQFFGPGTRLTVL.

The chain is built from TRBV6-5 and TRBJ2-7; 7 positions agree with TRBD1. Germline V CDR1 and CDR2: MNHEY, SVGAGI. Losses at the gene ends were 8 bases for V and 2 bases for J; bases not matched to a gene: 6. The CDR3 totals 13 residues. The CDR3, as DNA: TGTGCCAGCGGGACCGGGACAGCCTACGAGCAGTACTTC. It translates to CASGTGTAYEQYF.

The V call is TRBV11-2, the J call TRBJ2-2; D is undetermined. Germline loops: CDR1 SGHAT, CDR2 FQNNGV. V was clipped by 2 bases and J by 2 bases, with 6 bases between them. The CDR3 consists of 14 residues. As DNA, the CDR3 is TGTGCCAGCAGCTTAAACAGCAACACCGGGGAGCTGTTTTTT. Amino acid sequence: CASSLNSNTGELFF.

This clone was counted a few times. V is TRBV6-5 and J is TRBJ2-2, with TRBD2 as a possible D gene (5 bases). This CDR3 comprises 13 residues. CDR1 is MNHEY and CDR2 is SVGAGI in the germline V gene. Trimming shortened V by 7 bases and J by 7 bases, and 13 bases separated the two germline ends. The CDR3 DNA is TGTGCCAGCACCTACGGGGTGGTCGGGGAGCTGTTTTTT. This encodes CASTYGVVGELFF.

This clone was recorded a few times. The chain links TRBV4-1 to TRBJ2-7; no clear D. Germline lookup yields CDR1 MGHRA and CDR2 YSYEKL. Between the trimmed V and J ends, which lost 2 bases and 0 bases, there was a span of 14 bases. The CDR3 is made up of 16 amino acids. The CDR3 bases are TGCGCCAGCAGCCAACTGTACATGCCACCCTCCTACGAGCAGTACTTC. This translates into CASSQLYMPPSYEQYF.

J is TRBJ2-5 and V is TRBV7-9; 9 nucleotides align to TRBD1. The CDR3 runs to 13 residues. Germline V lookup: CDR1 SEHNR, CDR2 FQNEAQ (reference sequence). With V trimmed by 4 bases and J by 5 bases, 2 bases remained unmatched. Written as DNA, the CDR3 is TGTGCCAGCAGCTGGACAGGGGCCGAGACCCAGTACTTC. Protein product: CASSWTGAETQYF.

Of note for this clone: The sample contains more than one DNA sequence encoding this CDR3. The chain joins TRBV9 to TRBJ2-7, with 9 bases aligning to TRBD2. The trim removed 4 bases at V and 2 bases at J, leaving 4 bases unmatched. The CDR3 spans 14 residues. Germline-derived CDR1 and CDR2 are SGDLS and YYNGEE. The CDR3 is CASSPTSGTYEQYF. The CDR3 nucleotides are TGTGCCAGCAGCCCGACTAGCGGAACCTACGAGCAGTACTTC. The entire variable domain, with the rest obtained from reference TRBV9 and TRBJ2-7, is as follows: DSGVTQTPKHLITATGQRVTLRCSPRSGDLSVYWYQQSLDQGLQFLIQYYNGEERAKGNILERFSAQQFPDLHSELNLSSLELGDSALYFCASSPTSGTYEQYFGPGTRLTVT.

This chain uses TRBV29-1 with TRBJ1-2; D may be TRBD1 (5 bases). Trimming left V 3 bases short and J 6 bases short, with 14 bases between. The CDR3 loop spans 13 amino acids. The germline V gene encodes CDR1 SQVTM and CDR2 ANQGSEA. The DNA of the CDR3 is TGCAGCGTTGAGGGGCCTCTCCCCGATGGCTACACCTTC. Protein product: CSVEGPLPDGYTF.

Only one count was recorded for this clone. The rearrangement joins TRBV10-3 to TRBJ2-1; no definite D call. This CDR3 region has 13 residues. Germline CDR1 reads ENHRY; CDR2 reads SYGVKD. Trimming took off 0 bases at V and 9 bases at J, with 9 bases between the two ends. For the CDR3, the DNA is TGTGCCATCAGTGAGTCATATTTGTTTGAGCAGTTCTTC. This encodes CAISESYLFEQFF.

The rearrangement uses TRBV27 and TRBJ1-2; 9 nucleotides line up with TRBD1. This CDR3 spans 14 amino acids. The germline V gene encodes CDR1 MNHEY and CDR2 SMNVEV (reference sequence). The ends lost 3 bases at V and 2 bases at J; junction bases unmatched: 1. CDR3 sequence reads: CASSFDRGNYGYTF. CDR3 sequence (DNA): TGTGCCAGCAGTTTTGACAGGGGGAACTATGGCTACACCTTC.

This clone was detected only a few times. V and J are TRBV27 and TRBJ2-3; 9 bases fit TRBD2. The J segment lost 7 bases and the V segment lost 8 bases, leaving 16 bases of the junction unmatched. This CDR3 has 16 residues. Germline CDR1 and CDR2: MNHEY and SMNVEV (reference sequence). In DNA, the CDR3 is TGTGCCAGCTACTCTTTGGCGGGGGGGCCGAGAAATACGCAGTATTTT. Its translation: CASYSLAGGPRNTQYF.

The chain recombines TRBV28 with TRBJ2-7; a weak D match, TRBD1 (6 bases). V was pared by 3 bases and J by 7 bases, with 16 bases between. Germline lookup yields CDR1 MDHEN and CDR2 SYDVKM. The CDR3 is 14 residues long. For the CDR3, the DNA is TGTGCCAGCAGTTTTCCTACAGCTACAGGGGAGCAGTACTTC. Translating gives CASSFPTATGEQYF.

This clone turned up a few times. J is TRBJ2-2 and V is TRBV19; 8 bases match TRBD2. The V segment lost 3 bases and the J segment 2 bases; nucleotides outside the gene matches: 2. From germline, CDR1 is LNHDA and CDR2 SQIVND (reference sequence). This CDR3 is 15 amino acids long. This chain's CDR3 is CASSIGGANTGELFF. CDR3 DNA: TGTGCCAGTAGTATCGGGGGGGCCAACACCGGGGAGCTGTTTTTT.